A single sample gave rise to the 14 T cell receptor beta chains below, sequenced in a study of post-analysis software for immune sequencing data. Unique molecular identifiers tagged the TCR beta cDNA libraries. TCRdb ran MiXCR on the PCR reads and lists one entry per CDR3 protein. The data contain some 370,000 distinct CDR3 sequences, roughly 36% of them singletons. These receptors have no identified antigens. Findings and caveats of the study: The study found TRBV5-6, TRBV5-1 and TRBV20-1 among about 5 TRBV segments more frequent in patients than controls.

The material sequenced was blood. The receptor set was obtained from a girl under 18 with multiple sclerosis.

Only a few counts were recorded for this clonotype. V gene TRBV5-1 combines with J gene TRBJ1-1, with TRBD1 as a possible D gene (5 bases). Germline V CDR1 and CDR2: SGHRS, YFSETQ. This CDR3 is 13 amino acids long. V was cut by 2 bases and J by 8 bases, with 13 bases left in between. The CDR3 loop reads CASSFPDRSEAFF. The DNA of the CDR3 is TGCGCCAGCAGCTTCCCAGACAGATCCGAAGCTTTCTTT. Complete variable domain (other parts from reference TRBV5-1 and TRBJ1-1): KAGVTQTPRYLIKTRGQQVTLSCSPISGHRSVSWYQQTPGQGLQFLFEYFSETQRNKGNFPGRFSGRQFSNSRSEMNVSTLELGDSALYLCASSFPDRSEAFFGQGTRLTVV.

This clonotype occurred a few times. This chain links TRBV11-2 with TRBJ2-2; maybe TRBD2 (5 bases). The ends were cut back, 2 bases at V and 7 bases at J, with 11 bases in the middle. Germline loops: CDR1 SGHAT, CDR2 FQNNGV. The length of the CDR3 is 14 residues. The CDR3 nucleotides read TGTGCCAGCAGCTTATTAGCGCAAGGCGGGGAGCTGTTTTTT. It codes for CASSLLAQGGELFF. Supplemented by reference TRBV11-2 and TRBJ2-2, the full variable domain reads EAGVAQSPRYKIIEKRQSVAFWCNPISGHATLYWYQQILGQGPKLLIQFQNNGVVDDSQLPKDRFSAERLKGVDSTLKIQPAKLEDSAVYLCASSLLAQGGELFFGEGSRLTVL.

V is TRBV6-6 and J is TRBJ2-5; 7 bases align to TRBD1. Germline V lookup: CDR1 MNHNY, CDR2 SVGAGI (reference sequence). This CDR3 comprises 15 residues. Trimming took 2 bases from V and 2 from J; bases not matched to a gene: 5. The CDR3 region has the DNA TGTGCCAGCAGTTACACACAGGGACAGCAAGAGACCCAGTACTTC. Protein product: CASSYTQGQQETQYF.

This clonotype has just a few counts. V usage is TRBV12-3 or TRBV12-4 and J usage is TRBJ2-5; D gene ambiguous. CDR3 length equals 15 residues. The germline V and J ends were trimmed by 3 bases and 2 bases, with 13 bases remaining between them. The CDR3 region has the DNA TGTGCCAGCAGTTTTATGGGTGCGCGTCAAGAGACCCAGTACTTC. Translation: CASSFMGARQETQYF.

This clonotype has just a few counts. This chain uses TRBV6-5 with TRBJ1-1; 11 bases match TRBD1. V dropped 7 bases and J dropped 4; count of bases not matched to a gene: 8. The V gene's germline CDR1 is MNHEY and CDR2 SVGAGI. This CDR3 region has 15 residues. The CDR3: CASTLSGTGGTEAFF. CDR3 nucleotides: TGTGCCAGCACTTTATCCGGGACAGGGGGCACTGAAGCTTTCTTT.

This clonotype was detected a few times. The chain joins TRBV12-3 or TRBV12-4 to TRBJ2-3, with 7 bases fitting TRBD1. The length of the CDR3 is 14 residues. The trim removed 6 bases at V and 0 bases at J, leaving 3 bases unmatched. CDR3 protein: CASRRDSSTDTQYF. As DNA, the CDR3 is TGTGCCAGCAGAAGGGACAGCAGCACAGATACGCAGTATTTT.

There are a few counts of this clonotype. The V gene is TRBV5-1, the J gene TRBJ2-3; a possible D gene is TRBD1 (5 bases). Per the germline V gene, CDR1 is SGHRS and CDR2 is YFSETQ. V dropped 0 bases and J dropped 1 base, with 9 bases sitting between them. The CDR3 spans 15 residues. CDR3 sequence (DNA): TGCGCCAGCAGCTTGGGCAGGGAAGGCACAGATACGCAGTATTTT. Its translation is CASSLGREGTDTQYF.

This clonotype occurred many times. This clone may be a read error of a much larger clone one base away. The chain is built from TRBV25-1 and TRBJ2-7; 8 positions match TRBD1. Germline CDR1 MGHDK, CDR2 SYGVNS. The CDR3 is made up of 14 amino acids. The J segment lost 7 bases and the V segment lost 7 bases, leaving 12 bases of the junction unmatched. CDR3 nucleotide sequence: TGTGCCAGCACCCTGACAGGGGCGAGGGAAGAGCAGTACTTC. It is translated as CASTLTGAREEQYF.

This clonotype was seen a single time. The J gene is TRBJ1-2, the V gene TRBV11-2, with D possibly TRBD1 on 6 matching bases. CDR1 SGHAT and CDR2 FQNNGV come from the germline V gene. The CDR3 sequence is 16 residues long. The V gene lost 6 bases and the J gene lost 7 bases, with 24 bases spanning the gap. The CDR3 region is CASRSLGGAAVGGYTF. Written as DNA, the CDR3 is TGTGCCAGCAGGTCTTTGGGGGGCGCAGCTGTGGGTGGCTACACCTTC.

Here the CDR3 reads CASSAGTGALYEQYF. CDR3 DNA sequence: TGCGCCAGCAGCGCAGGGACAGGGGCCTTGTACGAGCAGTACTTC. The rearrangement uses TRBV4-3 and TRBJ2-5, with TRBD1 identical over 10 bases. The end of the DNA is better explained by TRBJ2-7, so the J call may be wrong. The CDR3 covers 15 residues. Germline values: CDR1 LGHNA, CDR2 YSLEER.

DNA for the CDR3: TGTGCCAGCAGTTTACGGCGAGTTCAGCCCCAGCATTTT. Encoded protein: CASSLRRVQPQHF. This chain links TRBV12-3 or TRBV12-4 with TRBJ1-5; D ambiguous. CDR3 length: 13 residues. V lost 2 bases, J lost 6 bases, and 8 bases lay in between.

The chain has TRBV10-3 and TRBJ2-7, with 8 bases fitting TRBD1. The V and J ends lost 4 bases and 5 bases, in that order; junction bases with no gene match: 7. Germline loops: CDR1 ENHRY, CDR2 SYGVKD. This CDR3 is built from 14 residues. This CDR3 is CAISASDRVHEQYF. The CDR3 region has the DNA TGTGCCATCAGTGCCTCGGACAGGGTCCACGAGCAGTACTTC.

The V and J genes are TRBV10-2 and TRBJ2-5; a possible D gene is TRBD2 (6 bases). V lost 6 bases to trimming and J lost 4 bases, with 27 bases between them. The CDR3 runs 18 residues. Germline CDR1 WSHSY, CDR2 SAAADI. CDR3 sequence reads: CASSLSGLKNRRGETQYF. CDR3 nucleotide sequence: TGCGCCAGCAGCCTGAGCGGCCTCAAAAACCGGAGGGGAGAGACCCAGTACTTC.

The V call is TRBV20-1, the J call TRBJ1-4; D is ambiguous. The CDR3 has 17 residues. The germline CDR1 and CDR2 sequences are DFQATT and SNEGSKA (reference sequence). V lost 5 bases and J 0 bases, leaving 19 bases between the germline ends. The CDR3 nucleotides read TGCAGTGCTCCACGGGCTACCTCTGGCTCAACTAATGAAAAACTGTTTTTT. This gives the protein CSAPRATSGSTNEKLFF.